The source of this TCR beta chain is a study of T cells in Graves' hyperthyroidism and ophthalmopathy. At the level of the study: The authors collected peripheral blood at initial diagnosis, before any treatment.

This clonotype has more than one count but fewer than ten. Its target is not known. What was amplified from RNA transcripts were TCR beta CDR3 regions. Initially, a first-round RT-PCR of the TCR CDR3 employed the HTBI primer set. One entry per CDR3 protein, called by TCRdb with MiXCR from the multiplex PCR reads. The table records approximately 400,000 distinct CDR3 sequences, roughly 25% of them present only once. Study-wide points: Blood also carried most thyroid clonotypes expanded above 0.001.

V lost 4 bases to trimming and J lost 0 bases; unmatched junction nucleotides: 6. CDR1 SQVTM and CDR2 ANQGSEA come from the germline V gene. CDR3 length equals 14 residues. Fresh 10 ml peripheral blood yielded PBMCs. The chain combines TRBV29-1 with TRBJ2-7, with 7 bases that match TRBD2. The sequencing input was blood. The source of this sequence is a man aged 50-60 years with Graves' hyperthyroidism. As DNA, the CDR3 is TGCAGCGTTGTTGCTAGCGGACACTCCTACGAGCAGTACTTC. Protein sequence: CSVVASGHSYEQYF.